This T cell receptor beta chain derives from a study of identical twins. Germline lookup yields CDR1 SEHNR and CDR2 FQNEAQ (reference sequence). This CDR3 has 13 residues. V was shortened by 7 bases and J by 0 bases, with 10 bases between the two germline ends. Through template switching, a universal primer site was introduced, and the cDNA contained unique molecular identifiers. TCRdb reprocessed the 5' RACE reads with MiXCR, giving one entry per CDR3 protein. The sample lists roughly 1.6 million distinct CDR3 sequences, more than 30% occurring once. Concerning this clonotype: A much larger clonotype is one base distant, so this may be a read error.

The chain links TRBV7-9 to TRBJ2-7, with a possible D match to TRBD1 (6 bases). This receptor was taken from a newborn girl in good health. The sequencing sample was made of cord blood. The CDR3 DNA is TGTGCCAGCAAAACAGGGAGCTCCTACGAGCAGTACTTC. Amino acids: CASKTGSSYEQYF.